This T cell receptor (beta chain) originates from a study of blood T cell repertoires in COVID-19. Study-wide background: The cDNA or gDNA used as material had been derived from T cells, B-cell-depleted T cells, or PBMCs.

Germline V lookup: CDR1 MDHEN, CDR2 SYDVKM. CDR3 size: 15 residues. With V trimmed by 6 bases and J by 5 bases, 9 bases remained unmatched. Methods used by the authors: From reference gene primer amplification, estimates of nucleated cell counts were derived. This table comes from immunoSEQ multiplex PCR, and its TCRdb copy is limited to in-frame clones, with some not included. The V and J calls and clone size were taken over from that table, and D and trimming were inferred from the DNA. The sample records about 60,000 clones, more than 90% being singletons. The sequenced sample consisted of peripheral blood. V usage is TRBV28 and J usage is TRBJ2-2; 7 positions match TRBD1. The TCR comes from a man between 60 and 70 years old with acute or convalescent COVID-19. CDR3 coding DNA: TGTGCCAGCAGGGGAAGGGGGCGACTAACCGGGGAGCTGTTTTTT. Encoded protein: CASRGRGRLTGELFF.